Listed here is a single TCR beta chain. Each PCR reaction had synthetic TCR analog templates spiked into it. TCRdb keeps only in-frame clones here, not all; method: immunoSEQ multiplex PCR. The sample lists some 71,000 clones; about 82% were seen once. This record comes from a study of PD-L1 blockade in urothelial cancer. Study in general: Patients had received 0 to 3 prior chemotherapy regimens. Analysis of blood occurred 3 weeks (second dose) and 6 weeks after treatment start.

Time point of the sample: pretreatment peripheral blood. V shed 4 bases and J shed 5 bases, with 8 bases lying between them. Germline V gives CDR1 MDHEN, CDR2 SYDVKM. The CDR3 contains 12 residues. This clonotype originated in a man aged 35 to 55 with urothelial cancer. This chain links TRBV28 with TRBJ1-1; a weak D match, TRBD1 (5 bases). The sample was PBMCs, taken around atezolizumab (anti-PD-L1) treatment. CDR3 DNA sequence: TGTGCCAGCAGTTATCGACAGACTGAAGCTTTCTTT. Protein sequence: CASSYRQTEAFF.